This TCR beta chain was profiled in a study of control samples from healthy donors and cancer patients (dated by TCRdb to 2019 to 2021). The CDR3 contains 16 residues, cysteine and phenylalanine counted. Just CDR3 DNA is preserved here, 48 bases in frame from base 1. V lost 1 base and J lost 0 bases; the stretch between them is 13 bases long. CDR1 and CDR2, looked up from the germline V gene, are SGHAT and FQNNGV. As for this clone: Its antigen specificity is not known. Base-call qualities are not available, and no considerably larger clone is one nucleotide away.

The library was produced with the immunoSEQ multiplex PCR assay. TCRdb obtained this table from immuneACCESS and retained in-frame rearrangements with V and J assigned. These tables miss some clones; where compared with another copy, unresolved V genes account for less than half of the shortfall, and the remainder is unexplained. The table for this sample lists approximately 19,000 clones; about 85% of them were counted only once. The top ten clones comprise roughly 29% of the sample. The sequence was obtained from a woman between 65 and 79 years old with lung cancer. The sample taken for sequencing was PBMCs. In this chain, TRBV11-2 is recombined with TRBJ2-7; perhaps TRBD1 is the D gene, with 5 bases matching. The CDR3 corresponds to CASSLVGLGLSYEQYF. The DNA is as follows: TGTGCCAGCAGCTTAGTGGGGCTGGGGCTCTCCTACGAGCAGTACTTC.